This passage covers 22 T cell receptor beta chains from one sample sequenced in a study of T cell responses to AZD1222 COVID-19 vaccine. Clones were sequenced by immunoSEQ multiplex PCR, and TCRdb holds only the in-frame ones, with some missing. Found here are 7,500 to 9,500 clones, 70% to 90% of them singletons; the top ten hold 7% to 7.5%. Sequenced here: peripheral blood, sampled 28 days after the second AZD1222 dose. The receptors originated from an adult who received the AZD1222 COVID-19 vaccine.

The chain combines TRBV7-6 with TRBJ2-5, with TRBD1 matching over 12 bases. Germline V CDR1 and CDR2: SGHVS, FNYEAQ. The V gene end was trimmed by 0 bases and the J gene end by 5 bases; junction bases not matched to a gene: 7. This CDR3 has 17 residues. CDR3 in DNA: TGTGCCAGCAGCTTAGCCGTCCGGGACAGGGGGCTGGAGACCCAGTACTTC. As protein: CASSLAVRDRGLETQYF.

The chain carries TRBV28 and TRBJ1-3; a weak D match, TRBD1 (6 bases). Germline CDR1 MDHEN, CDR2 SYDVKM. The CDR3 loop spans 15 amino acids. With 8 bases removed from V and 0 bases from J, the gap between germline ends came to 14 bases. This CDR3 reads CASGPGVVSGNTIYF. The CDR3 DNA reads TGTGCCAGCGGCCCAGGGGTCGTCTCTGGAAACACCATATATTTT.

This clone was observed a handful of times. The genes are TRBV15 and TRBJ1-1; the D is unclear. CDR3 length: 13 amino acids. Trimming removed 1 base at V and 3 bases at J, with 6 bases between. Germline V gene lookup returns CDR1 LNHNV and CDR2 YYDKDF (reference sequence). The CDR3 coding sequence is TGTGCCACCAGCAGAGGTGGTGACACTGAAGCTTTCTTT. Its protein product is CATSRGGDTEAFF.

This clone came up once. V gene TRBV5-1 combines with J gene TRBJ1-1, with D unclear. Germline CDR1 is SGHRS and CDR2 is YFSETQ. The CDR3 runs to 14 residues. Trimming removed 0 bases at V and 1 base at J, with 7 bases between. The CDR3 nucleotides read TGCGCCAGCAGCTTGGGTTCTCCGAACACTGAAGCTTTCTTT. Its protein product is CASSLGSPNTEAFF.

The chain uses TRBV6-6 and TRBJ2-3; D gene ambiguous. The germline V gene encodes CDR1 MNHNY and CDR2 SVGAGI (reference sequence). Trimming took 0 bases from V and 0 from J, leaving 10 bases between them. The CDR3 length is 16 residues. The CDR3 is CASSYSGYSSTDTQYF. The CDR3 bases are TGTGCCAGCAGTTACTCGGGGTACTCTAGCACAGATACGCAGTATTTT.

The gene calls are TRBV28 and TRBJ2-7, with 9 bases fitting TRBD1. Trimming cost V 8 bases and J 2 bases; bases outside gene matches: 1. Germline values: CDR1 MDHEN, CDR2 SYDVKM. CDR3 size: 12 residues. DNA for the CDR3: TGTGCCAGCTGGGACAGGGCCTACGAGCAGTACTTC. This gives the protein CASWDRAYEQYF.

The J gene is TRBJ2-7, the V gene TRBV6-6; possible D gene TRBD1, 5 bases. The CDR3 totals 16 residues. Germline CDR1 MNHNY, CDR2 SVGAGI (reference sequence). Trimming took off 5 bases at V and 2 bases at J, with 19 bases between the two ends. The CDR3 DNA follows: TGTGCCAGCAGTGCCTGGCAGGGCGCTCTGACCTACGAGCAGTACTTC. Its protein is CASSAWQGALTYEQYF.

This clone appeared a single time. The gene calls are TRBV5-4 and TRBJ2-1; 10 bases map to TRBD1. Unmatched junction bases numbered 5, after V lost 0 bases and J lost 8 bases. CDR1 SGHNT and CDR2 YYREEE come from the germline V gene (reference sequence). The length of the CDR3 is 15 residues. CDR3 nucleotides: TGTGCCAGCAGCTTGGGACAGGGGGCTCTGGATGAGCAGTTCTTC. It is translated as CASSLGQGALDEQFF.

The chain has TRBV5-5 and TRBJ1-4; a possible D gene is TRBD1 (5 bases). The ends were cut back, 4 bases at V and 1 base at J, with 14 bases in the middle. The CDR3 runs 16 residues. Germline lookup yields CDR1 SGHKS and CDR2 YYEKEE (reference sequence). CDR3 region: CASSHQGRGTNEKLFF. CDR3 bases: TGTGCCAGCAGCCACCAGGGAAGGGGAACTAATGAAAAACTGTTTTTT.

The chain joins TRBV28 to TRBJ1-6; 8 nucleotides align to TRBD1. The CDR3 contains 15 residues. Germline CDR1 MDHEN, CDR2 SYDVKM. The V gene end was trimmed by 6 bases and the J gene end by 8 bases; junction bases not matched to a gene: 9. CDR3 sequence (DNA): TGTGCCAGCAGCGGTCCAGGGGGCAGTGATTCACCCCTCCACTTT. Translated, it gives CASSGPGGSDSPLHF.

The CDR3 coding sequence is TGCAGTGCCAGTCTAGGGTGGGAAAATGAAAAACTGTTTTTT. It is translated as CSASLGWENEKLFF. The chain employs TRBV20-1 and TRBJ1-4; unclear D gene. Germline assignment: CDR1 DFQATT and CDR2 SNEGSKA (reference sequence). This CDR3 is built from 14 residues. Trimming stripped 6 bases from V and 5 bases from J, with 16 bases between.

This clone was seen once. CDR3 region: CSALGETQYF. CDR3 bases: TGCAGTGCTCTGGGGGAGACCCAGTACTTC. The V and J genes are TRBV20-1 and TRBJ2-5; D is undetermined. The V and J ends lost 5 bases and 5 bases respectively, with 6 bases between them. This CDR3 region has 10 residues. Germline CDR1 and CDR2: DFQATT and SNEGSKA (reference sequence).

The chain recombines TRBV28 with TRBJ1-2; D unclear. V shed 3 bases and J shed 8 bases, with 13 bases lying between them. Per germline, CDR1 MDHEN and CDR2 SYDVKM. The length of the CDR3 is 13 residues. The CDR3 DNA sequence: TGTGCCAGCAGTTTCGGGTCGCTCAGAGGCTACACCTTC. Protein product: CASSFGSLRGYTF.

The chain combines TRBV5-4 with TRBJ2-6; 9 bases are shared with TRBD1. With 3 bases clipped from V and 6 bases from J, the junction kept 13 bases outside the gene matches. CDR3 length: 18 residues. CDR1 and CDR2 (germline): SGHNT, YYREEE (reference sequence). The CDR3 reads CASSSGQGHAYKANVLTF. DNA for the CDR3: TGTGCCAGCAGCTCGGGACAGGGTCATGCCTATAAGGCCAACGTCCTGACTTTC.

The V and J genes are TRBV19 and TRBJ1-6, with 10 bases that match TRBD1. The CDR3 contains 15 residues. From germline, CDR1 is LNHDA and CDR2 SQIVND (reference sequence). V shed 5 bases, J shed 7 bases, and the junction held 5 bases outside the gene matches. CDR3 nucleotides: TGTGCCAGTAGTTCATCGGGACAGGGGAATTCACCCCTCCACTTT. It translates to CASSSSGQGNSPLHF.

The J gene is TRBJ2-7, the V gene TRBV10-3, with D perhaps matching TRBD1 or TRBD2 (6 bases each). V lost 0 bases and J lost 6, with 12 bases in between. Germline V gene sequence: CDR1 ENHRY, CDR2 SYGVKD. This CDR3 is built from 14 residues. The CDR3 sequence: CAISESEGGAEQYF. The CDR3 DNA reads TGTGCCATCAGTGAGTCAGAGGGGGGTGCCGAGCAGTACTTC.

This chain links TRBV24-1 with TRBJ1-1; 8 bases fit TRBD1. The V gene's germline CDR1 is KGHDR and CDR2 SFDVKD. This CDR3 has 12 amino acids. V dropped 3 bases and J dropped 10; count of bases not matched to a gene: 3. CDR3 protein: CATSDQDRVAFF. The CDR3 DNA sequence: TGTGCCACCAGTGATCAGGACAGGGTAGCTTTCTTT.

This rearrangement joins TRBV7-3 to TRBJ2-7, with TRBD2 matching 8 bases. Trimming cost V 1 base and J 5 bases; bases outside gene matches: 7. CDR1 SGHTA and CDR2 FQGTGA come from the germline V gene. The CDR3 covers 15 residues. CDR3 amino acids: CASSLMGLGKDEQYF. The CDR3 DNA sequence: TGTGCCAGCAGCTTAATGGGACTAGGGAAGGACGAGCAGTACTTC.

The V gene is TRBV5-6, the J gene TRBJ2-5; 11 bases agree with TRBD2. The V gene's germline CDR1 is SGHDT and CDR2 YYEEEE. V dropped 6 bases and J dropped 5; count of bases not matched to a gene: 6. This CDR3 has 14 residues. CDR3 sequence reads: CASNSGRAAETQYF. CDR3 bases: TGTGCCAGCAATAGCGGGAGGGCCGCCGAGACCCAGTACTTC. The variable domain in full, completed from reference TRBV5-6 and TRBJ2-5, reads DAGVTQSPTHLIKTRGQQVTLRCSPKSGHDTVSWYQQALGQGPQFIFQYYEEEERQRGNFPDRFSGHQFPNYSSELNVNALLLGDSALYLCASNSGRAAETQYFGPGTRLLVL.

This sequence joins TRBV2 and TRBJ2-2, with D uncertain. The CDR3 has 11 amino acids. The germline V and J ends were trimmed by 6 bases and 4 bases, with 3 bases remaining between them. Germline V lookup: CDR1 SNHLY, CDR2 FYNNEI. The CDR3 is CASRGTGELFF. DNA for the CDR3: TGTGCCAGCAGAGGCACCGGGGAGCTGTTTTTT. The variable domain in full, with the rest retrieved from reference TRBV2 and TRBJ2-2, is EPEVTQTPSHQVTQMGQEVILRCVPISNHLYFYWYRQILGQKVEFLVSFYNNEISEKSEIFDDQFSVERPDGSNFTLKIRSTKLEDSAMYFCASRGTGELFFGEGSRLTVL.

V is TRBV3-1 (or the pseudogene TRBV3-2) and J is TRBJ2-2, with D tentatively TRBD1 (6 bases). Trimming cost V 6 bases and J 1 base, with 9 bases left between them. The CDR3 runs 14 residues. In germline, CDR1 is LGHDT, CDR2 YNNKEL (reference sequence). The CDR3 DNA reads TGTGCCAGCAGACCCAGGGGGAACACCGGGGAGCTGTTTTTT. It translates to CASRPRGNTGELFF.

The CDR3 region has the DNA TGCGCCAGCAGCCAAGATTATCGGGGGGTATACAATGAGCAGTTCTTC. Amino acid sequence: CASSQDYRGVYNEQFF. The chain combines TRBV4-3 with TRBJ2-1; TRBD2 aligns across 7 bases. From germline, CDR1 is LGHNA and CDR2 YSLEER. The CDR3 is 16 amino acids. V lost 0 bases, J lost 4 bases, and 6 bases stayed unmatched.